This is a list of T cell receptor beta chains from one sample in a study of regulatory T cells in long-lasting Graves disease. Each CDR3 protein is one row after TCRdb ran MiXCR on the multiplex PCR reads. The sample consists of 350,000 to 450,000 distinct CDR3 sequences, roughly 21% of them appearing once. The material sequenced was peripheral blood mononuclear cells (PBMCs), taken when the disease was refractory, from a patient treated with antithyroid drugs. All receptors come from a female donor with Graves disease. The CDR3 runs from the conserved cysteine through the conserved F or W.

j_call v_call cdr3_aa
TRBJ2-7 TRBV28 CASSHGLAYEQYF
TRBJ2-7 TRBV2 CASKGFTDPTQQYF
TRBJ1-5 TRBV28 CASNQDTGGKQPQHF
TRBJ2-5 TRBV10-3 CAISDTETQYF
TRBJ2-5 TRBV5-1 CASSSSGGRRETQYF
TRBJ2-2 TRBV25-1 CASSGAGVNTGELFF
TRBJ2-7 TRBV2 CASSELGVNEQYF
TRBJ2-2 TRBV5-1 CASSLVANGELFF
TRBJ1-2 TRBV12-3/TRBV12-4 CASSSRGPLYGYTF
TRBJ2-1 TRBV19 CASSRWTGLSEQFF
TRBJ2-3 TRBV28 CASPPTLATGRTDTQYF
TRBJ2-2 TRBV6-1 CASKGQTTGELFF
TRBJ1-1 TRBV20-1 CSAREPNTEAFF
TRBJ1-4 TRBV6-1 CASSELGRREKLFF
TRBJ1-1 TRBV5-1 CASSPAHRDEAFF
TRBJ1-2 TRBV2 CASSLFPTGTGGSGYTF
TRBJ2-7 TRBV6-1 CASPGEAGLAKMNF
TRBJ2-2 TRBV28 CASSPAGGSGQGFTGELFF
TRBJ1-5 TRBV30 CAWSAGALNQPQHF
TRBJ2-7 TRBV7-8 CASSLPGRSSYEQYF
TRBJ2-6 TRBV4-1 CASSQEGGSGANVLTF
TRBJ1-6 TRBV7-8 CASSDGPDNSPLHF
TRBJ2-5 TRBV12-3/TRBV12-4 CASSSIDSQETQYF
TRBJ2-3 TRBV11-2 CASRGPGADTQYF
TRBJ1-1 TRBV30 CAWSHQGSTEAFF
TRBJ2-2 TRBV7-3 CASSPLMTGELFF
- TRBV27 CASRPSGMGVMVDIQYF
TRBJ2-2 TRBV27 CASKPGTSGSYWELFF
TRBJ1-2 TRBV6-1 CASSPTWTGDYGYTF
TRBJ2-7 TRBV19 CASSIGREAYEQYF
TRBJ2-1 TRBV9 CASSVGGGTVDEQFF
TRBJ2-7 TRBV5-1 CASSLASEAPGEQYF
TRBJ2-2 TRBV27 CASSGHTNTGELFF
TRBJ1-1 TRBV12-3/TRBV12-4 CASTQSPGNTEAFF
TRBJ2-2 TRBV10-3 CAGSYGLAGFNTGELFF
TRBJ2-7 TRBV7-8 CASSSSSGSFYEQYF
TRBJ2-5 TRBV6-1 CASRGQGPWETQYF
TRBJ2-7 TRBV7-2 CASSPGLAGAFYEQYF
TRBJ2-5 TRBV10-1 CASSEGLAVQETQYF
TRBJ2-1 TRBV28 CASSLGGLLRFEQFF
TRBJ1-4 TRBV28 CASSLSENEKLFF
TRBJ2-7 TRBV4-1 CASSQFLGDYEQYF
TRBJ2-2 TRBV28 CASSFPATGELFF
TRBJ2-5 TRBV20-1 CSASSAVGLTQYF
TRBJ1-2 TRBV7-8 CASSLGPTDGYTF
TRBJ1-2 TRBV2 CASSPSSGGGDGYTF
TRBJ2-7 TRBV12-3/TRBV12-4 CASSSTGKYEQYF
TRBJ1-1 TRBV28 CASSPAGQGNTEAFF
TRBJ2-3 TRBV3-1 CASSSIAASTDTQYF